This TCR beta chain was found in a study of OX40 agonist ivuxolimab in advanced cancers. The V and J ends lost 3 bases and 4 bases respectively, with 13 bases between them. The CDR3 runs to 15 residues. Germline assignment: CDR1 MDHEN and CDR2 SYDVKM. This table comes from immunoSEQ multiplex PCR, and its TCRdb copy is limited to in-frame clones, with some not included. The table records about 32,000 clones, roughly nine tenths of them present only once. The sample consisted of CD4+ or CD8+ T cells sorted from blood, taken in a trial of the OX40 agonist ivuxolimab. V gene TRBV28 combines with J gene TRBJ2-1; D is unresolved. This receptor was obtained from an adult with an advanced solid tumor such as melanoma, head and neck, liver or kidney cancer. This chain's CDR3 is CASSFGLVEYNEQFF. The CDR3 bases are TGTGCCAGCAGTTTTGGGCTGGTAGAGTACAATGAGCAGTTCTTC.